This is a list of T cell receptor beta chains from one sample in a study of control samples from healthy donors and cancer patients. The repertoire was sequenced with immunoSEQ multiplex PCR; TCRdb's copy has only in-frame clones and lacks some. The table lists about 84,000 clones, 70% to 85% of them singletons. What was sequenced was PBMCs. The receptor source for this set is a man aged 55 to 70 with head and neck cancer. Each CDR3 is given with its conserved first and last residue. A D gene is named only where the DNA matches it firmly. Clone size is stated in some rows and not others, as once, few, many or a class when expanded.

NA	NA	TRBV6-4	TRBJ2-3	CASSRQSRDTQYF	TGTGCCAGCAGTAGACAGAGCAGGGATACGCAGTATTTT
NA	NA	TRBV6-1	TRBJ1-5	CASSEVGNQPQHF	TGTGCCAGCAGTGAAGTGGGCAATCAGCCCCAGCATTTT
TRBD1	NA	TRBV6-1	TRBJ2-5	CASSDPTGPHSRETQYF	TGTGCCAGCAGTGACCCGACAGGGCCTCACTCAAGAGAGACCCAGTACTTC
NA	NA	TRBV4-1	TRBJ2-3	CASSRVGDTQYF	TGCGCCAGCAGCAGGGTCGGGGATACGCAGTATTTT
NA	NA	TRBV6-5	TRBJ2-7	CASTRDSAATYEQYF	TGTGCCAGCACCCGAGACAGTGCAGCTACCTACGAGCAGTACTTC
TRBD2	NA	TRBV7-2	TRBJ2-3	CASSLWTSGSLSTDTQYF	TGTGCCAGCAGCCTCTGGACTAGCGGGAGCCTTAGCACAGATACGCAGTATTTT
NA	NA	TRBV11-3	TRBJ1-1	CASSPRAGSEAFF	TGTGCCAGCAGCCCTAGAGCGGGGTCTGAAGCTTTCTTT
NA	NA	TRBV7-2	TRBJ1-5	CASSLGGRNNQPQHF	TGTGCCAGCAGCTTAGGAGGCAGAAACAATCAGCCCCAGCATTTT
NA	NA	TRBV29-1	TRBJ2-7	CSVEGRGGSEQYF	TGCAGCGTTGAAGGTAGAGGGGGGAGCGAGCAGTACTTC
TRBD1	NA	TRBV2	TRBJ2-7	CASTTGYEQYF	TGTGCCAGCACGACAGGGTACGAGCAGTACTTC
NA	NA	TRBV11-3	TRBJ2-5	CASSLRGGGQETQYF	TGTGCCAGCAGCTTAAGAGGGGGGGGACAAGAGACCCAGTACTTC
NA	NA	TRBV5-1	TRBJ2-5	CASSRTGTSQETQYF	TGCGCCAGCAGCCGTACAGGGACTTCGCAAGAGACCCAGTACTTC
TRBD2	NA	TRBV5-6	TRBJ2-7	CASSDSGGAYEQYF	TGTGCCAGCAGCGACAGCGGGGGGGCCTACGAGCAGTACTTC
NA	NA	TRBV23-1	TRBJ1-5	CASSQSCRTREPQHF	TGCGCCAGCAGTCAATCTTGTAGGACGAGAGAGCCCCAGCATTTT
NA	NA	TRBV7-9	TRBJ1-1	CASSLGQNTEAFF	TGTGCCAGCAGCTTAGGGCAGAACACTGAAGCTTTCTTT
TRBD1	NA	TRBV6-6	TRBJ1-1	CASSSSGTDFF	TGTGCCAGCAGTTCCTCCGGGACAGACTTCTTT
TRBD1	NA	TRBV2	TRBJ1-2	CASSGGTGRYGYTF	TGTGCCAGCAGTGGGGGGACAGGGCGGTACGGCTACACCTTC
NA	few	TRBV6-1	TRBJ1-4	CASSEAPPTNEKLFF	TGTGCCAGCAGTGAAGCTCCTCCAACTAATGAAAAACTGTTTTTT
NA	once	TRBV28	TRBJ2-1	CASYLDSSYNEQFF	TGTGCCAGCTACTTAGACTCCTCCTACAATGAGCAGTTCTTC
NA	NA	TRBV5-5	TRBJ1-1	CASSSGQTNGEAFF	TGTGCCAGCAGCTCCGGACAGACCAACGGTGAAGCTTTCTTT
TRBD2	NA	TRBV28	TRBJ2-7	CASSTPGLAGRYEQYF	TGTGCCAGCAGCACACCGGGACTAGCGGGACGCTACGAGCAGTACTTC
NA	NA	TRBV7-8	TRBJ2-5	CASSFQTGQETQYF	TGTGCCAGCAGCTTCCAAACGGGTCAGGAGACCCAGTACTTC
NA	NA	TRBV3-1/TRBV3-2	TRBJ1-3	CASSQEKFYSGNTIYF	TGTGCCAGCAGCCAAGAGAAGTTTTACTCTGGAAACACCATATATTTT
TRBD1	few	TRBV7-9	TRBJ1-6	CASSSQGTGGSPLHF	TGTGCCAGCAGCTCGCAAGGGACAGGGGGCTCACCCCTCCACTTT
NA	NA	TRBV5-1	TRBJ1-6	CASSRGLWGSNSPLHF	TGCGCCAGCAGCCGGGGGTTGTGGGGGTCTAATTCACCCCTCCACTTT
NA	NA	TRBV7-2	TRBJ2-3	CASSLRLRVSTDTQYF	TGTGCCAGCAGCTTAAGGTTGCGAGTTAGCACAGATACGCAGTATTTT
NA	once	TRBV5-1	TRBJ2-1	CASASSYNEQFF	TGCGCCAGCGCTAGCAGCTACAATGAGCAGTTCTTC
NA	few	TRBV5-8	TRBJ2-3	CASSLPGHSTDTQYF	TGTGCCAGCAGCTTGCCGGGACACAGCACAGATACGCAGTATTTT
NA	NA	TRBV4-1	TRBJ2-7	CASSQGFGQTYEQYF	TGCGCCAGCAGCCAAGGATTCGGACAAACTTACGAGCAGTACTTC
TRBD2	NA	TRBV2	TRBJ2-1	CASALLSGGRRWNEQFF	TGTGCCAGCGCCCTTTTGTCGGGCGGGAGGCGGTGGAATGAGCAGTTCTTC
NA	NA	TRBV5-1	TRBJ2-5	CASSLVAEETQYF	TGCGCCAGCAGCTTGGTCGCCGAAGAGACCCAGTACTTC
NA	few	TRBV21-1	TRBJ2-7	CASSLTTSFLGKGRYEQYF	TGTGCCAGCAGCCTCACTACTTCATTCTTGGGGAAGGGGAGGTACGAGCAGTACTTC
NA	NA	TRBV30	TRBJ1-2	CAWSLHGGYTF	TGTGCCTGGAGTCTGCACGGGGGCTACACCTTC
NA	NA	TRBV10-1	TRBJ1-5	CASRIGKKSKSNQPQHF	TGCGCCAGCCGGATAGGCAAAAAAAGCAAGAGCAATCAGCCCCAGCATTTT
NA	NA	TRBV4-2	TRBJ1-1	CASSQEGIGLNTEAFF	TGTGCCAGCAGCCAAGAGGGGATAGGGTTGAACACTGAAGCTTTCTTT
NA	NA	TRBV6-6	TRBJ2-2	CASSYRGQNTGELFF	TGTGCCAGCAGTTACCGGGGACAAAATACCGGGGAGCTGTTTTTT
TRBD2	NA	TRBV5-1	TRBJ2-7	CASSSYLINSGDYEQYF	TGCGCCAGCAGCTCATACTTAATCAATAGCGGGGACTACGAGCAGTACTTC
NA	NA	TRBV6-1	TRBJ1-4	CASSDPGAEKLFF	TGTGCCAGCAGTGATCCAGGGGCGGAAAAACTGTTTTTT
TRBD2	NA	TRBV5-4	TRBJ2-5	CASRGGLGSGETQYF	TGTGCCAGCAGGGGAGGGTTGGGCAGTGGAGAGACCCAGTACTTC
NA	NA	TRBV5-1	TRBJ1-1	CASSFENTEAFF	TGCGCCAGCAGCTTCGAGAACACTGAAGCTTTCTTT
TRBD1	NA	TRBV10-2	TRBJ2-7	CATLQGFPYEQYF	TGCGCCACCCTACAGGGGTTCCCCTACGAGCAGTACTTC
TRBD2	once	TRBV4-1	TRBJ2-1	CASSSRRTSSSSSYNEQFF	TGCGCCAGCAGCTCAAGGCGGACTAGCAGCTCGAGCTCCTACAATGAGCAGTTCTTC
NA	NA	TRBV6-5	TRBJ2-7	CASSYSTERYEQYF	TGTGCCAGCAGTTACTCGACAGAGCGCTACGAGCAGTACTTC
NA	NA	TRBV9	TRBJ2-1	CASSVAGQGDEQFF	TGTGCCAGCAGCGTAGCTGGGCAGGGTGATGAGCAGTTCTTC
NA	NA	TRBV5-1	TRBJ1-1	CASSFRGPENTEAFF	TGCGCCAGCAGCTTCCGAGGACCGGAGAACACTGAAGCTTTCTTT
NA	NA	TRBV6-5	TRBJ1-1	CASSPRERTEAFF	TGTGCCAGCAGCCCCCGGGAGCGCACTGAAGCTTTCTTT
NA	NA	TRBV4-1	TRBJ2-3	CASSQRGSRIGTDTQYF	TGCGCCAGCAGCCAAAGGGGGTCAAGGATAGGGACAGATACGCAGTATTTT
NA	NA	TRBV4-1	TRBJ2-2	CASSHAKGPPGELFF	TGCGCCAGCAGCCATGCCAAAGGTCCCCCCGGGGAGCTGTTTTTT
NA	NA	TRBV5-1	TRBJ1-1	CASSLGTTEAFF	TGCGCCAGCAGCCTCGGGACAACTGAAGCTTTCTTT
TRBD1	NA	TRBV6-1	TRBJ1-2	CASSEDRVSHGYTF	TGTGCCAGCAGCGAAGACAGGGTTTCACATGGCTACACCTTC
TRBD2	few	TRBV7-9	TRBJ2-7	CASREGLAYEQYF	TGTGCCTCCAGAGAGGGACTAGCTTACGAGCAGTACTTC
NA	NA	TRBV5-1	TRBJ2-7	CASSLGVFSGPVYEQYF	TGCGCCAGCAGCTTGGGGGTATTTTCGGGACCCGTCTACGAGCAGTACTTC